What follows are 29 T cell receptor beta chains derived from one specimen sequenced in a study of cytomegalovirus exposure and HLA in healthy donors. Amplification used 60 Vbeta primers and 13 Jbeta primers. The assay was immunoSEQ multiplex PCR, and TCRdb's table has in-frame clones only and misses some. The data hold about 100,000 clones, with over 75% observed a single time. The sample consisted of PBMCs. All receptors come from a woman under 30 in good health and CMV-seropositive.

V and J are TRBV7-3 and TRBJ2-3, with D possibly matching TRBD2 (6 bases). Germline V gives CDR1 SGHTA, CDR2 FQGTGA. CDR3 length equals 14 residues. V was shortened by 5 bases and J by 5 bases, with 14 bases between the two germline ends. CDR3 protein: CASSRLGEIDTQYF. The DNA for the CDR3 is TGTGCCAGCAGCCGACTAGGGGAAATAGATACGCAGTATTTT.

Notes on this clone: The sample carries other DNA sequences with the same CDR3. This chain uses TRBV15 with TRBJ2-7, with D maybe TRBD2 (6 bases). Germline V gives CDR1 LNHNV, CDR2 YYDKDF (reference sequence). The V end was cut by 9 bases, the J end by 0 bases, with 12 bases between. This CDR3 spans 13 amino acids. CDR3 nucleotides: TGTGCCACAAGCTTGGGACTCTCCTACGAGCAGTACTTC. Translated: CATSLGLSYEQYF. Variable domain in full (rest from reference TRBV15 and TRBJ2-7): DAMVIQNPRYQVTQFGKPVTLSCSQTLNHNVMYWYQQKSSQAPKLLFHYYDKDFNNEADTPDNFQSRRPNTSFCFLDIRSPGLGDTAMYLCATSLGLSYEQYFGPGTRLTVT.

The rearrangement uses TRBV7-2 and TRBJ1-1; D not resolved. CDR3 size: 13 residues. V was pared by 6 bases and J by 7 bases, with 15 bases between. The germline V gene encodes CDR1 SGHTA and CDR2 FQGNSA. The CDR3 DNA reads TGTGCCAGCAGGCTCTCGAGAGCAGGTGAAGCTTTCTTT. Its protein is CASRLSRAGEAFF.

The chain couples TRBV2 to TRBJ2-1; 10 bases agree with TRBD2. Germline V gives CDR1 SNHLY, CDR2 FYNNEI. After removal of 2 bases from V and 4 bases from J, the junction contained 2 bases not matched to a gene. The CDR3 is 15 amino acids. CDR3 sequence reads: CASSELAGVYNEQFF. In DNA, the CDR3 is TGTGCCAGCAGTGAACTAGCGGGAGTGTACAATGAGCAGTTCTTC.

V is TRBV5-1 and J is TRBJ2-7, with 7 bases fitting TRBD1. Looked up from germline, CDR1 is SGHRS and CDR2 is YFSETQ. This CDR3 has 14 amino acids. After removal of 4 bases from V and 4 bases from J, the junction contained 8 bases not matched to a gene. The DNA for the CDR3 is TGCGCCAGCAGCGGCGACAGGGCAAAGTACGAGCAGTACTTC. This gives the protein CASSGDRAKYEQYF.

This clone has only one observation. Other DNA sequences from this sample encode an identical CDR3 as well. The chain is built from TRBV7-9 and TRBJ2-7, with TRBD1 matching 9 bases. Trimming removed 5 bases from V and 7 bases from J; junction bases left unmatched: 3. Germline values: CDR1 SEHNR, CDR2 FQNEAQ (reference sequence). CDR3 length equals 12 residues. CDR3 in amino acids: CASSPTGGEQYF. The CDR3 coding sequence is TGTGCCAGCAGCCCGACAGGGGGTGAGCAGTACTTC.

The sample holds one count of this clone. The V call is TRBV9, the J call TRBJ2-2; perhaps TRBD1 as D (6 bases). Germline V lookup: CDR1 SGDLS, CDR2 YYNGEE. V was clipped by 3 bases and J by 7 bases, with 16 bases between them. This CDR3 contains 15 residues. The CDR3 DNA follows: TGTGCCAGCAGCGAAGGGCCAGGGGTGGTCGGGGAGCTGTTTTTT. The encoded protein is CASSEGPGVVGELFF.

The chain has TRBV13 and TRBJ2-6; D may be TRBD1 (5 bases). Germline CDR1 is PRHDT and CDR2 is FYEKMQ (reference sequence). Trimming stripped 4 bases from V and 2 bases from J, with 12 bases between. CDR3 length: 16 amino acids. Written as DNA, the CDR3 is TGTGCCAGCAGCTCCGCCTCAGGGACTGGGGCCAACGTCCTGACTTTC. Translation gives CASSSASGTGANVLTF.

V gene TRBV30 combines with J gene TRBJ1-2; D is ambiguous. The germline V and J ends were trimmed by 3 bases and 4 bases, with 12 bases remaining between them. The CDR3 is 13 residues long. Germline values: CDR1 GTSNPN, CDR2 SVGIG (reference sequence). The CDR3 is CAWSGGSSYGYTF. CDR3 bases: TGTGCCTGGAGCGGAGGGTCGAGCTATGGCTACACCTTC.

V gene TRBV30 combines with J gene TRBJ2-3; 10 nucleotides match TRBD2. Germline V gene data show CDR1 as GTSNPN and CDR2 as SVGIG (reference sequence). V was pared by 0 bases and J by 2 bases, with 8 bases of the junction left unmatched. This CDR3 has 17 amino acids. The DNA for the CDR3 is TGTGCCTGGAGTGTAGTTCGGACTAGCGGAATCACAGATACGCAGTATTTT. Translation gives CAWSVVRTSGITDTQYF.

The chain uses TRBV5-1 and TRBJ1-2; TRBD1 is a possible D gene (6 bases). The CDR3 spans 14 residues. CDR1 is SGHRS, CDR2 YFSETQ, per germline. Between the trimmed V and J ends, which lost 0 bases and 8 bases, there was a span of 14 bases. In DNA form, the CDR3 reads TGCGCCAGCAGCTTGGGTCCCGGGACAAAGGGCTACACCTTC. Translating gives CASSLGPGTKGYTF.

V usage is TRBV6-1 and J usage is TRBJ1-5; a possible D gene is TRBD1 (6 bases). The germline gives CDR1 MNHNS, CDR2 SASEGT. The V and J ends lost 7 bases and 3 bases respectively, with 13 bases between them. The CDR3 spans 14 residues. The CDR3 loop reads CASIQGPNNQPQHF. CDR3 DNA: TGTGCCAGCATCCAGGGGCCAAACAATCAGCCCCAGCATTTT.

The rearrangement uses TRBV19 and TRBJ2-7; tentatively, D is TRBD2 (5 bases). This CDR3 spans 13 amino acids. Between the trimmed V and J ends, which lost 3 bases and 4 bases, there was a span of 10 bases. The germline CDR1 and CDR2 sequences are LNHDA and SQIVND (reference sequence). The CDR3 sequence: CASSMRAFYEQYF. CDR3 DNA: TGTGCCAGTAGTATGAGGGCCTTTTACGAGCAGTACTTC.

This clone was found a few times. The chain recombines TRBV9 with TRBJ2-2, with 8 positions matching TRBD1. The CDR3 consists of 15 residues. After removal of 4 bases from V and 3 bases from J, the junction contained 5 bases not matched to a gene. Germline CDR1 SGDLS, CDR2 YYNGEE. The CDR3 sequence is CASSRNRGYTGELFF. DNA for the CDR3: TGTGCCAGCAGCCGGAACAGGGGGTACACCGGGGAGCTGTTTTTT.

The J gene is TRBJ2-5, the V gene TRBV5-4; D uncertain. Trimming pared 0 bases from V and 9 bases from J, leaving 12 bases between. This CDR3 is 13 amino acids long. Germline lookup yields CDR1 SGHNT and CDR2 YYREEE (reference sequence). CDR3 region: CASSLAWSPSQYF. The CDR3 nucleotides read TGTGCCAGCAGCTTGGCTTGGAGTCCGTCCCAGTACTTC.

CDR3 sequence reads: CASSNLLAGGSNEQFF. The CDR3 nucleotides are TGTGCCAGTAGTAACCTACTAGCGGGAGGATCCAATGAGCAGTTCTTC. J is TRBJ2-1 and V is TRBV19; 12 positions agree with TRBD2. J lost 6 bases, V lost 4 bases, and 7 bases had no gene match. CDR1 and CDR2 from the germline V gene are LNHDA and SQIVND (reference sequence). The length of the CDR3 is 16 residues.

The chain joins TRBV4-1 to TRBJ2-1; 10 bases agree with TRBD2. CDR3 length: 17 amino acids. V lost 4 bases, J lost 7 bases, and 13 bases stayed unmatched. In germline, CDR1 is MGHRA, CDR2 YSYEKL. This chain's CDR3 is CASSPTAGASGSNEQFF. In DNA form, the CDR3 reads TGCGCCAGCAGCCCTACGGCCGGGGCTAGCGGGAGTAATGAGCAGTTCTTC.

The chain couples TRBV11-3 to TRBJ2-1; 9 nucleotides line up with TRBD2. The germline gives CDR1 SGHNT, CDR2 YENEEA. Trimming took 5 bases from V and 7 from J; bases not matched to a gene: 9. The CDR3 covers 15 residues. DNA for the CDR3: TGTGCCAGCAGCCAGGGACTAGCCTTGGGGAATGAGCAGTTCTTC. Its protein product is CASSQGLALGNEQFF.

This chain links TRBV6-5 with TRBJ2-1; TRBD2 might be the D (5 bases). The V end lost 9 bases, the J end lost 3 bases, and 15 bases lay between the germline ends. This CDR3 has 14 residues. CDR1 and CDR2 from the germline V gene are MNHEY and SVGAGI. In DNA, the CDR3 is TGTGCCAGTAGCGTCGGAACTCTCTACAATGAGCAGTTCTTC. Its protein product is CASSVGTLYNEQFF.

The V call is TRBV7-8, the J call TRBJ1-5; the D gene is possibly TRBD1 (5 bases). CDR1 is SGHVS, CDR2 FQNEAQ, per germline. The length of the CDR3 is 16 residues. The ends were cut back, 5 bases at V and 1 base at J, with 15 bases in the middle. CDR3 DNA sequence: TGTGCCAGCAGCGCCACGGGGGGGACGAGCAATCAGCCCCAGCATTTT. This sequence encodes CASSATGGTSNQPQHF.

J is TRBJ2-3 and V is TRBV14; TRBD2 matches at 11 bases. There are 16 residues in the CDR3. Germline lookup yields CDR1 SGHDN and CDR2 FVKESK. V lost 2 bases, J lost 2 bases, and 3 bases stayed unmatched. CDR3 DNA sequence: TGTGCCAGCAGCCAACTGGGACTAGCGGTCACAGATACGCAGTATTTT. This codes for CASSQLGLAVTDTQYF.

J is TRBJ1-2 and V is TRBV19, with D possibly matching TRBD1 (5 bases). V was trimmed by 4 bases and J by 1 base, leaving 16 bases between them. Germline CDR1 reads LNHDA; CDR2 reads SQIVND (reference sequence). The CDR3 runs to 16 residues. The CDR3 is CASSTSRKGLNYGYTF. The DNA of the CDR3 is TGTGCCAGTAGTACCTCCCGGAAGGGGCTTAACTATGGCTACACCTTC.

The chain has TRBV7-2 and TRBJ1-5; 7 positions match TRBD1. This CDR3 region has 15 residues. V shed 5 bases and J 0 bases; nucleotides not matched to a gene: 4. CDR1 is SGHTA and CDR2 is FQGNSA in the germline V gene. Here the CDR3 reads CASSRQGRSNQPQHF. CDR3 DNA: TGTGCCAGCAGCCGACAGGGTCGTAGCAATCAGCCCCAGCATTTT.

V usage is TRBV7-3 and J usage is TRBJ2-7; D might be TRBD1 (5 bases). Germline V gives CDR1 SGHTA, CDR2 FQGTGA. The V end was cut by 4 bases, the J end by 2 bases, with 12 bases between. The CDR3 is made up of 14 amino acids. The CDR3 DNA sequence: TGTGCCAGCAGCTCACCGACAGCCCCCTACGAGCAGTACTTC. It yields the protein CASSSPTAPYEQYF.

The rearrangement links TRBV5-8 to TRBJ2-7; D is unclear. The germline V gene encodes CDR1 SGHTS and CDR2 YDEGEE. The CDR3 runs 14 residues. Trimming cost V 4 bases and J 2 bases, with 13 bases left between them. The CDR3 spells CASSPPLTTYEQYF. CDR3 in DNA: TGTGCCAGCAGCCCCCCACTAACGACCTACGAGCAGTACTTC.

This sequence joins TRBV2 and TRBJ2-7; D remains ambiguous. The CDR3 sequence is 11 residues long. Germline V gene sequence: CDR1 SNHLY, CDR2 FYNNEI. Trimming removed 0 bases from V and 8 bases from J, with 5 bases in between. The CDR3 reads CASSEALQQYF. The DNA of the CDR3 is TGTGCCAGCAGTGAAGCCCTCCAGCAGTACTTC. Combining the CDR3 with reference TRBV2 and TRBJ2-7 gives the whole variable domain EPEVTQTPSHQVTQMGQEVILRCVPISNHLYFYWYRQILGQKVEFLVSFYNNEISEKSEIFDDQFSVERPDGSNFTLKIRSTKLEDSAMYFCASSEALQQYFGPGTRLTVT.

The V call is TRBV27, the J call TRBJ2-1; 8 bases align to TRBD2. The germline V gene has CDR1 MNHEY and CDR2 SMNVEV (reference sequence). This CDR3 has 15 residues. The V gene end was trimmed by 8 bases and the J gene end by 4 bases; junction bases not matched to a gene: 10. The CDR3 loop reads CASVPTSATYNEQFF. CDR3 nucleotide sequence: TGTGCCAGCGTTCCGACTAGCGCCACTTACAATGAGCAGTTCTTC.

The rearrangement links TRBV6-1 to TRBJ2-1; 9 bases align to TRBD2. V lost 4 bases, J lost 4 bases, and 2 bases stayed unmatched. Germline-derived CDR1 and CDR2 are MNHNS and SASEGT. The CDR3 has 14 amino acids. The chain's CDR3 is CASSVSGGYNEQFF. CDR3 nucleotide sequence: TGTGCCAGCAGTGTGAGCGGGGGGTACAATGAGCAGTTCTTC.

The chain combines TRBV5-1 with TRBJ2-1, with TRBD2 matching 7 bases. Germline loops: CDR1 SGHRS, CDR2 YFSETQ. The CDR3 length is 15 residues. Trimming cost V 5 bases and J 0 bases; bases outside gene matches: 5. CDR3 nucleotide sequence: TGCGCCAGCAGTTGGGAGGGCAGCTCCTACAATGAGCAGTTCTTC. Protein sequence: CASSWEGSSYNEQFF.